One and the same sample provided the 14 T cell receptor beta chains below, sequenced in a study of T cells after yellow fever vaccination. MiXCR, applied by TCRdb to the 5' RACE reads, yields one record per CDR3 protein. The data show approximately 550,000 distinct CDR3 sequences, under 25% seen once. This sample comprised PBMCs, obtained 15 days after the yellow fever booster vaccination. All receptors derive from a man younger than 40 who received the YFV17D yellow fever vaccine.

This clonotype was recorded a few times. The chain carries TRBV3-1 and TRBJ2-6; no clear D gene. The germline V gene encodes CDR1 LGHDT and CDR2 YNNKEL (reference sequence). There are 15 residues in the CDR3. Trimming removed 6 bases from V and 0 bases from J, with 9 bases in between. Here the CDR3 reads CASRQLSSGANVLTF. DNA of the CDR3: TGTGCCAGCAGGCAGCTCAGCTCTGGGGCCAACGTCCTGACTTTC.

V usage is TRBV5-1 and J usage is TRBJ2-7, with D possibly being TRBD2 (6 bases). CDR3 length: 15 residues. Trimming took off 0 bases at V and 1 base at J, with 11 bases between the two ends. The germline V gene encodes CDR1 SGHRS and CDR2 YFSETQ. CDR3 DNA: TGCGCCAGCAGCTTGGCGGAAGGAGGGTCCTACGAGCAGTACTTC. Translation gives CASSLAEGGSYEQYF.

A few counts support this clonotype. The gene calls are TRBV5-1 and TRBJ2-3; 9 bases match TRBD1. The CDR3 contains 15 residues. Per the germline V gene, CDR1 is SGHRS and CDR2 is YFSETQ. V lost 7 bases, J lost 2 bases, and 8 bases stayed unmatched. The CDR3: CASGSGQGATDTQYF. The CDR3 DNA sequence: TGCGCCAGCGGATCGGGACAGGGTGCCACAGATACGCAGTATTTT.

This clonotype was detected a few times. The rearrangement uses TRBV29-1 and TRBJ2-5, with TRBD1 as a possible D gene (6 bases). The CDR3 is 13 amino acids. V was trimmed by 3 bases and J by 5 bases, leaving 13 bases between them. Germline values: CDR1 SQVTM, CDR2 ANQGSEA. The CDR3 DNA sequence: TGCAGCGTTGAGTCAGGGGCCCTGGAGACCCAGTACTTC. It specifies CSVESGALETQYF.

The chain has TRBV11-1 and TRBJ2-3; TRBD2 matches at 7 bases. This CDR3 is built from 15 residues. V gave up 6 bases and J gave up 4 bases; unmatched junction bases: 10. CDR1 is SGHAT and CDR2 is FQDESV in the germline V gene (reference sequence). CDR3 in amino acids: CASSTNAGASDTQYF. The CDR3, as DNA: TGTGCCAGCAGTACGAACGCGGGAGCCTCAGATACGCAGTATTTT. Variable domain in full (rest from reference TRBV11-1 and TRBJ2-3): EAEVAQSPRYKITEKSQAVAFWCDPISGHATLYWYRQILGQGPELLVQFQDESVVDDSQLPKDRFSAERLKGVDSTLKIQPAELGDSAMYLCASSTNAGASDTQYFGPGTRLTVL.

This chain connects TRBV5-6 to TRBJ2-7, with 8 bases aligning to TRBD1. This CDR3 spans 15 amino acids. The V gene's germline CDR1 is SGHDT and CDR2 YYEEEE. V lost 4 bases to trimming and J lost 10 bases; unmatched junction nucleotides: 16. The CDR3 here is CASSNTTGVGPVQYF. In nucleotides, the CDR3 is TGTGCCAGCAGCAACACGACAGGGGTAGGCCCGGTACAGTACTTC.

The chain employs TRBV6-5 and TRBJ2-7, with TRBD1 identical over 8 bases. The V gene's germline CDR1 is MNHEY and CDR2 SVGAGI. This CDR3 contains 11 residues. V lost 10 bases, J lost 5 bases, and 4 bases stayed unmatched. The CDR3 coding sequence is TGTGCCACCTCGGACAGGGACGAGCAGTACTTC. Its translation is CATSDRDEQYF.

This chain connects TRBV5-1 to TRBJ2-7, with 12 nucleotides matching TRBD2. This CDR3 is 16 amino acids long. Trimming removed 4 bases from V and 6 bases from J; junction bases left unmatched: 11. The germline CDR1 and CDR2 sequences are SGHRS and YFSETQ. The CDR3 protein is CASSLTSGSNRLEQYF. The CDR3 DNA reads TGCGCCAGCAGCCTGACTAGCGGGAGTAATCGTCTCGAGCAGTACTTC. The entire variable domain, with the rest obtained from reference TRBV5-1 and TRBJ2-7, is as follows: KAGVTQTPRYLIKTRGQQVTLSCSPISGHRSVSWYQQTPGQGLQFLFEYFSETQRNKGNFPGRFSGRQFSNSRSEMNVSTLELGDSALYLCASSLTSGSNRLEQYFGPGTRLTVT.

The table lists this clonotype with a few counts. V and J are TRBV5-1 and TRBJ2-1, with TRBD2 identical over 10 bases. CDR1 and CDR2 from the germline V gene are SGHRS and YFSETQ. Trimming removed 4 bases from V and 9 bases from J; junction bases left unmatched: 4. This CDR3 comprises 13 residues. The chain's CDR3 is CASSLAGAIEQFF. CDR3 DNA: TGCGCCAGCAGCCTAGCGGGAGCTATTGAGCAGTTCTTC.

This clonotype was recorded only once. The J gene is TRBJ2-1, the V gene TRBV5-1; D call uncertain. The CDR3 covers 15 residues. The germline V and J ends were trimmed by 0 bases and 8 bases, with 15 bases remaining between them. Germline V gene lookup returns CDR1 SGHRS and CDR2 YFSETQ. The CDR3 protein is CASSLGPGPGYEQFF. CDR3 bases: TGCGCCAGCAGCTTGGGGCCCGGCCCCGGTTATGAGCAGTTCTTC.

This clonotype was detected a few times. The V call is TRBV6-2 or TRBV6-3, the J call TRBJ2-5, with D possibly TRBD2 on 5 matching bases. This CDR3 spans 14 amino acids. Trimming stripped 0 bases from V and 6 bases from J, with 11 bases between. Germline V lookup: CDR1 MNHEY, CDR2 SVGEGT. The DNA of the CDR3 is TGTGCCAGCAGTTACTCGGCGAGGGTAAAGACCCAGTACTTC. This encodes CASSYSARVKTQYF.

This clonotype was counted a single time. This rearrangement joins TRBV12-3 or TRBV12-4 to TRBJ2-1; D gene ambiguous. The CDR3 loop spans 14 amino acids. V lost 1 base and J 4 bases, leaving 8 bases between the germline ends. This chain's CDR3 is CASSLDEIYNEQFF. CDR3 sequence (DNA): TGTGCCAGCAGTTTAGATGAGATATACAATGAGCAGTTCTTC.

V gene TRBV2 combines with J gene TRBJ1-5, with 7 bases lining up with TRBD1. Unmatched junction bases numbered 7, after V lost 5 bases and J lost 3 bases. Germline V gene data show CDR1 as SNHLY and CDR2 as FYNNEI. The length of the CDR3 is 15 residues. CDR3 protein: CASSRTGINNQPQHF. The CDR3 bases are TGTGCCAGCAGTCGGACAGGAATCAACAATCAGCCCCAGCATTTT.

This chain connects TRBV29-1 to TRBJ1-4, with D unclear. Germline values: CDR1 SQVTM, CDR2 ANQGSEA. The CDR3 length is 12 residues. V lost 6 bases to trimming and J lost 6 bases, with 11 bases between them. As DNA, the CDR3 is TGCAGCGTAAATATTAACGATGAAAAACTGTTTTTT. Translating gives CSVNINDEKLFF.